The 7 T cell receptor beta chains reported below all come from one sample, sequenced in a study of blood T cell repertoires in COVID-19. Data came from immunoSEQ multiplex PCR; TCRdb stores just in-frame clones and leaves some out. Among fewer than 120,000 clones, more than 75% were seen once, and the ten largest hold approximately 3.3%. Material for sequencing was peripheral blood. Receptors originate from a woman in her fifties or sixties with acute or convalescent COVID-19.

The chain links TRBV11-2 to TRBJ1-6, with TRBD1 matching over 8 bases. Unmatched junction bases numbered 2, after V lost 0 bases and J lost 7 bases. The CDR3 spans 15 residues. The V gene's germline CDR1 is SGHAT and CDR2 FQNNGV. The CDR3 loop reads CASSLDRGLNSPLHF. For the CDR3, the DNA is TGTGCCAGCAGCTTAGACAGGGGGCTAAATTCACCCCTCCACTTT.

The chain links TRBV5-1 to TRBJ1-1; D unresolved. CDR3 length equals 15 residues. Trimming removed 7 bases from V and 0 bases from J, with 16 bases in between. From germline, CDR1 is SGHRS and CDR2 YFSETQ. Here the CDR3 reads CASAGGSMLNTEAFF. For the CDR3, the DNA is TGCGCCAGCGCCGGAGGGTCGATGCTGAACACTGAAGCTTTCTTT.

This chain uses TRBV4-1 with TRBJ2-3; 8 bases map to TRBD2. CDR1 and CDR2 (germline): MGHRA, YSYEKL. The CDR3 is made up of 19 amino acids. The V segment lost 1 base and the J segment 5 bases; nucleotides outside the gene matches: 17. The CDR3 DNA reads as TGCGCCAGCAGCCAAGGGGCCCGGTGGGCGGGAGGAGCACAAGATACGCAGTATTTT. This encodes CASSQGARWAGGAQDTQYF.

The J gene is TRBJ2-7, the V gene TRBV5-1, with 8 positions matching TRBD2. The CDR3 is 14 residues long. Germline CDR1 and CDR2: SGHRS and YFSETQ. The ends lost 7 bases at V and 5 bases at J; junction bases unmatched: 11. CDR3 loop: CASGLGGEANEQYF. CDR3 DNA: TGCGCCAGCGGCCTCGGGGGGGAGGCGAACGAGCAGTACTTC.

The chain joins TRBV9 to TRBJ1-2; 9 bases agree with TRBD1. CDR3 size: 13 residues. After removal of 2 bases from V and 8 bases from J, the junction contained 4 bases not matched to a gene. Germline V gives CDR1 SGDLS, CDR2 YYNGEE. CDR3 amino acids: CASSVGTGYGYTF. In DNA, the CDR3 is TGTGCCAGCAGCGTCGGGACAGGGTACGGCTACACCTTC.

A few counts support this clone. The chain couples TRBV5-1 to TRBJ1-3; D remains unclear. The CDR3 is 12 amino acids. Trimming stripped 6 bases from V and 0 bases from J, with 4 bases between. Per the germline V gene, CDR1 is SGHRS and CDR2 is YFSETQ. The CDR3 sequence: CASTGSGNTIYF. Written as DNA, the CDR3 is TGCGCCAGCACGGGCTCTGGAAACACCATATATTTT.

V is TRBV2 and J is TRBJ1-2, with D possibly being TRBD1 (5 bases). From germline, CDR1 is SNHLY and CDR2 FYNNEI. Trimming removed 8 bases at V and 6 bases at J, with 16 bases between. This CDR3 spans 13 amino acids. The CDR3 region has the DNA TGTGCCAGCGTCGGCGGGACCTATAATGGCTACACCTTC. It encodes CASVGGTYNGYTF.